Reported below is one T cell receptor (beta chain). The sample is drawn from a study of blood T cell repertoires in COVID-19. Study context: Samples of COVID-19 (acute and convalescent) were obtained from the United States, Italy and Spain. PBMCs, B-cell-depleted T cells, or T cells were the source of the cDNA or gDNA that made up the material.

How the authors handled the data: Reference gene primer amplification gave nucleated cell count estimates. Clones were sequenced by immunoSEQ multiplex PCR, and TCRdb holds only the in-frame ones, with some missing. The D gene and trimming were derived from the DNA, and the V and J assignments and clone size from that table. The sample has about 87,000 clones; around 75% are singletons. The CDR3 totals 18 residues. V gave up 1 base and J gave up 9 bases; unmatched junction bases: 14. Germline V CDR1 and CDR2: SGHRS, YFSETQ. This chain links TRBV5-1 with TRBJ2-1; 12 nucleotides line up with TRBD2. Material: peripheral blood. This sequence was found in a woman aged 50 to 60 with acute or convalescent COVID-19. CDR3: CASSLRLAGGLGISEQFF. The CDR3 nucleotides are TGCGCCAGCAGCTTGAGGCTAGCGGGGGGGCTTGGGATCTCTGAGCAGTTCTTC.